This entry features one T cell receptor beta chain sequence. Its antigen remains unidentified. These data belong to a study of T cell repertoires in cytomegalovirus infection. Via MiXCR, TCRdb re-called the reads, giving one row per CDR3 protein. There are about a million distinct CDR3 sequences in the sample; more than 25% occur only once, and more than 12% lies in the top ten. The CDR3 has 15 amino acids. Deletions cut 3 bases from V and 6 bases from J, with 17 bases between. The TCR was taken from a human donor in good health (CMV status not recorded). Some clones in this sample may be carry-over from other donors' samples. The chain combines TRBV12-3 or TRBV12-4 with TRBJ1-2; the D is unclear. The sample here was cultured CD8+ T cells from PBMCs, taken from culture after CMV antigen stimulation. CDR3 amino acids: CASSFNGYRSDGYTF. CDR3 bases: TGTGCCAGCAGTTTTAATGGGTATCGATCTGATGGCTACACCTTC.